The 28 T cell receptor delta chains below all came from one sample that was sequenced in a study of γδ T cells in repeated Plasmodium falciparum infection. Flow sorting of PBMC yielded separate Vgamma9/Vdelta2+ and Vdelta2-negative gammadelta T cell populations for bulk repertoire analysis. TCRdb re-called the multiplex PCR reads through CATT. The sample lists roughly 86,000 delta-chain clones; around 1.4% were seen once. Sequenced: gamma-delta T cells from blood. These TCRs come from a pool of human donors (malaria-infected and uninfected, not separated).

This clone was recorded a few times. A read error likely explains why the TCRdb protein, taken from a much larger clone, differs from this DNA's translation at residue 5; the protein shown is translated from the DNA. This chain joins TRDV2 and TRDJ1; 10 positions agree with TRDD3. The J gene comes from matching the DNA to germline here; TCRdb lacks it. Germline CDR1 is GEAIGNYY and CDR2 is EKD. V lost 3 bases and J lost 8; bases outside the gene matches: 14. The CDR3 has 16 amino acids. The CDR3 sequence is CACDAGPTGDTPKLIF. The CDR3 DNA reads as TGTGCCTGTGACGCCGGTCCTACGGGGGATACGCCCAAACTCATCTTT.

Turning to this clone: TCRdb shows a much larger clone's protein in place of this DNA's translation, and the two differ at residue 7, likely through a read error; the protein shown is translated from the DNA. CDR3 region: CALGACVGGYAHVGLIF. The CDR3 DNA follows: TGTGCTCTTGGGGCCTGCGTGGGAGGATACGCCCATGTGGGGCTCATCTTT. The chain is built from TRDV1 and TRDJ1; 7 bases are shared with TRDD3. CDR1 and CDR2 from the germline V gene are TSWWSYY and QGS. The CDR3 loop spans 17 amino acids. J lost 11 bases, V lost 4 bases, and 22 bases had no gene match.

CDR3 sequence reads: CALGESWYDWGMRGADKLIF. The DNA of the CDR3 is TGTGCTCTTGGGGAAAGTTGGTACGACTGGGGGATGAGGGGGGCCGATAAACTCATCTTT. This sequence joins TRDV1 and TRDJ1, with 10 bases lining up with TRDD3. The J gene, not given by TCRdb, was assigned here from a germline match of the nucleotide sequence. The CDR3 contains 20 residues. V was pared by 2 bases and J by 3 bases, with 18 bases of the junction left unmatched. Germline CDR1 reads TSWWSYY; CDR2 reads QGS.

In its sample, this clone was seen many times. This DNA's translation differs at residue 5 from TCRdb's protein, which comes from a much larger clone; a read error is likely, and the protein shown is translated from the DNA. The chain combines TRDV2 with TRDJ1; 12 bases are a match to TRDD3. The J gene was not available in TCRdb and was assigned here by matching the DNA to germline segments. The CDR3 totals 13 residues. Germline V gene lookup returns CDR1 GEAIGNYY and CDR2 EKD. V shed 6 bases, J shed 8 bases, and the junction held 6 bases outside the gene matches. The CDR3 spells CACLAGGYEKLIF. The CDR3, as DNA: TGTGCCTGTCTGGCTGGGGGATACGAAAAACTCATCTTT.

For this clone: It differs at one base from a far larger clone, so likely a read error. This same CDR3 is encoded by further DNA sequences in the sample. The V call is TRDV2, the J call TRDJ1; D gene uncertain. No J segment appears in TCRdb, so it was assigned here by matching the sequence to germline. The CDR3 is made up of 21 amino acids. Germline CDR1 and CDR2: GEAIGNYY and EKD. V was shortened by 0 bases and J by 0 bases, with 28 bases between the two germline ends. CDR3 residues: CACDTLPVGDNRPGDTDKLIF. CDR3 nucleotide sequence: TGTGCCTGTGACACCCTCCCTGTGGGTGATAACCGTCCGGGAGACACCGATAAACTCATCTTT.

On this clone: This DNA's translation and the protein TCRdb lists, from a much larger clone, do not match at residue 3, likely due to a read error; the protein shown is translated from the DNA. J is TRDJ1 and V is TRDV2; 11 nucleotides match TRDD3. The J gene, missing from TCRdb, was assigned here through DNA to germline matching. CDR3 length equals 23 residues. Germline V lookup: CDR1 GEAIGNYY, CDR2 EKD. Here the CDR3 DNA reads TGTGCCCGTGACGCCGTTAGGGGGCTGGGGGATACCACAACCACGAATTACACCGATAAACTCATCTTT. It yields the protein CARDAVRGLGDTTTTNYTDKLIF.

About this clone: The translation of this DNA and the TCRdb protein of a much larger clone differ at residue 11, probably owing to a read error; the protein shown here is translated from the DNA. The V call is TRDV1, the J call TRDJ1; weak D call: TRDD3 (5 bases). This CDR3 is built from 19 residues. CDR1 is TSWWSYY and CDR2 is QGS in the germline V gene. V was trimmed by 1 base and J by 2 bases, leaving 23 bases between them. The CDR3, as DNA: TGTGCTCTTGGGGAACCGATTTTGAGGGGGTCCTCCGGAACCGATAAACTCATCTTT. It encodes CALGEPILRGSSGTDKLIF.

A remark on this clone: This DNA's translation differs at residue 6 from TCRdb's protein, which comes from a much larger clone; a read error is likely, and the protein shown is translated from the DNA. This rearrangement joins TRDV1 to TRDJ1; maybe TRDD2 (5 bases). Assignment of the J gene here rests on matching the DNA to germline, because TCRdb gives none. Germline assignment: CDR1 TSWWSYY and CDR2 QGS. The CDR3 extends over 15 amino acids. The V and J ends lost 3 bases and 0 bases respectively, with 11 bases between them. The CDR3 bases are TGTGCTCTTGGGGATGGACCCTTCTACACCGATAAACTCATCTTT. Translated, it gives CALGDGPFYTDKLIF.

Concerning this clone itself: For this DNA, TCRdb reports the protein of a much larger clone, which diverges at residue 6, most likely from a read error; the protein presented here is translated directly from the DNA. The CDR3 bases are TGTGCCTGTGACACCGCAGTCCCGACGTATGACGGGGATACGACTAAACTCATCTTT. It encodes CACDTAVPTYDGDTTKLIF. This chain connects TRDV2 to TRDJ1; 9 positions match TRDD3. TCRdb carries no J gene annotation; the J gene was assigned here by matching the DNA with germline. The CDR3 runs to 19 residues. Trimming cost V 0 bases and J 7 bases; bases outside gene matches: 20. CDR1 GEAIGNYY and CDR2 EKD come from the germline V gene.

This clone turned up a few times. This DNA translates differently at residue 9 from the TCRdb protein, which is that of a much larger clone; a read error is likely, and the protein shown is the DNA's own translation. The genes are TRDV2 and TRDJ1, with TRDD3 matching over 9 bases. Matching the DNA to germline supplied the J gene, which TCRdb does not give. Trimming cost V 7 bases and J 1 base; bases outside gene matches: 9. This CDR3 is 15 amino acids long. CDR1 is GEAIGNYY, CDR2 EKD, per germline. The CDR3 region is CACNTGGHCTDKLIF. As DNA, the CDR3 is TGTGCCTGCAATACTGGGGGACATTGCACCGATAAACTCATCTTT.

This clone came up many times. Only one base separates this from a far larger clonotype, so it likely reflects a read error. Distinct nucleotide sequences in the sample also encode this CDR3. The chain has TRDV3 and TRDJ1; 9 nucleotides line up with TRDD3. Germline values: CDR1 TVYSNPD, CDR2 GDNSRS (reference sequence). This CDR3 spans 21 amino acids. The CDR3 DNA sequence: TGTGCCTTCCCTGATACCCTACTGGGGGACCCAAATCACTCGTACACCGATAAACTCATCTTC. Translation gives CAFPDTLLGDPNHSYTDKLIF.

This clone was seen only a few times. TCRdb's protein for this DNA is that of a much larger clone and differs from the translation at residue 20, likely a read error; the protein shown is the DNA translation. Written as DNA, the CDR3 is TGTGCTCTTGGGGCACTCCCGGGGGATACGCCGCTTACGGACCTCACCGATAAACTCACCTTT. This gives the protein CALGALPGDTPLTDLTDKLTF. The J gene has no call, while the V gene is TRDV1; TRDD3, the table's D call, lacks a check against the DNA. The CDR3 sequence is 21 residues long. Germline assignment: CDR1 TSWWSYY and CDR2 QGS.

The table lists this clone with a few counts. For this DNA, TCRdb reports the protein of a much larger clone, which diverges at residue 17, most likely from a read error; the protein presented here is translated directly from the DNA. The CDR3 region has the DNA TGTGCCTGTGACACCGGGGGTACTGGGGGATACGCGTTACCCGATAAACCCATCTTT. Translation: CACDTGGTGGYALPDKPIF. With the J gene uncalled, the V gene is TRDV2; the table's D call, TRDD3, was not checked against the DNA. Germline V gene sequence: CDR1 GEAIGNYY, CDR2 EKD. The CDR3 length is 19 residues.

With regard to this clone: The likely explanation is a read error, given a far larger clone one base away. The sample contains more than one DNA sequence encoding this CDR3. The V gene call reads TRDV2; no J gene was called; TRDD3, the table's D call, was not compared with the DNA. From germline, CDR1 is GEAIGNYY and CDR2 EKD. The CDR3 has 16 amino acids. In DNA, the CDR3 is TGTGCCTGTGACAGAGTACTGGGGGATATGACAGCACAACTCTTTTTT. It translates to CACDRVLGDMTAQLFF.

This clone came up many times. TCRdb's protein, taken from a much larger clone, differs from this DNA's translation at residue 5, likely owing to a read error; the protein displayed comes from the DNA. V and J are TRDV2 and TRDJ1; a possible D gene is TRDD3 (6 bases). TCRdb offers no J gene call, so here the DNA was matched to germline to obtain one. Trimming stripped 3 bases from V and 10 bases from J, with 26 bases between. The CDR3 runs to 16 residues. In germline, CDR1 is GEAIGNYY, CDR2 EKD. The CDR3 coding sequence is TGTGCCTGTGACGGCATGTCCCCGGGACGGGATAGGGGACTCATCTTT. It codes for CACDGMSPGRDRGLIF.

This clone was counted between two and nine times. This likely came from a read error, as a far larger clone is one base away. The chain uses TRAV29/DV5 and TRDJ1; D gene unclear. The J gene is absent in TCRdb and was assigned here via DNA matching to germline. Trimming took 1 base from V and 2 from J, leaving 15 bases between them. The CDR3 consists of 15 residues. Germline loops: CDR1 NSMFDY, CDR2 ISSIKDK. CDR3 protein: CAASHSGSGTDKLIF. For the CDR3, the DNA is TGTGCAGCAAGCCACTCGGGGTCCGGGACCGATAAACTCATCTTT.

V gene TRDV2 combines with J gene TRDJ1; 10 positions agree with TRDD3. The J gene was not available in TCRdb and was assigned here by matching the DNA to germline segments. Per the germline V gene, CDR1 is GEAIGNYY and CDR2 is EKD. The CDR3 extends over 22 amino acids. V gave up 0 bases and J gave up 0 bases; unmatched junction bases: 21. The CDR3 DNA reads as TGTGCCTGTGACACCGTCCGCGGCTGGGGGATAGAGAGCCCAGGGTACACCGATAAACTCATCTTT. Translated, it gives CACDTVRGWGIESPGYTDKLIF.

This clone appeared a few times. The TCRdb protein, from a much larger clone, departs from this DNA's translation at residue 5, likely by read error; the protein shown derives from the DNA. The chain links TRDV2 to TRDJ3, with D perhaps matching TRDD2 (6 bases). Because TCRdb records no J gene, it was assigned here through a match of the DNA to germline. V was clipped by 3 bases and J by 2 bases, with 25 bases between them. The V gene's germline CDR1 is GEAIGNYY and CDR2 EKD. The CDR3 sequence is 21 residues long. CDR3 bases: TGTGCCTGTGACTCCTTCCATCTGACTGGTGGGTTCGCCTGGGACACCCGACAGATGTTTTTC. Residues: CACDSFHLTGGFAWDTRQMFF.

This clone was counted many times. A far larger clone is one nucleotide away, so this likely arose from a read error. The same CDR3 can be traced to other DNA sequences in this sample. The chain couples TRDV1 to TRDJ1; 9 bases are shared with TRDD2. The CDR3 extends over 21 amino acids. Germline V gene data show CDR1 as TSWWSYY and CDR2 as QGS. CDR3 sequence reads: CALGEKAFLHLVLLHTDKLIF. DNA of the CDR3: TGTGCTCTTGGGGAAAAGGCCTTCCTACACCTAGTACTCCTTCACACCGACAAACTCATCTTT.

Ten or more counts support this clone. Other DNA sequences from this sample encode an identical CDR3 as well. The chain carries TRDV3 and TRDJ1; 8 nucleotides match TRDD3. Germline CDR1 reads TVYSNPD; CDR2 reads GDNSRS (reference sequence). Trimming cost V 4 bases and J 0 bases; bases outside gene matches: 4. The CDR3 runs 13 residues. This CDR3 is CACSGGYTDKLIF. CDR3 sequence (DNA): TGTGCCTGCAGTGGGGGATACACCGATAAACTCATCTTT.

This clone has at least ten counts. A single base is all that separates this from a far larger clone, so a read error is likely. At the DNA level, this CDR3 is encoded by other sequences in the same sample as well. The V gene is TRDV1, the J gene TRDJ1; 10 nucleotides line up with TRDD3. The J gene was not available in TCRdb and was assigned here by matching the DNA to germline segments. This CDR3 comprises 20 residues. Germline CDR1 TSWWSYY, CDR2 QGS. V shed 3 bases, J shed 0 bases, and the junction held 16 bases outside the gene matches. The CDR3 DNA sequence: TGTGCTCTTGGGGACCGGAGAGCCGGGGGATACGAGTTGTACACCGATAAACTCATCTTT. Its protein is CALGDRRAGGYELYTDKLIF.

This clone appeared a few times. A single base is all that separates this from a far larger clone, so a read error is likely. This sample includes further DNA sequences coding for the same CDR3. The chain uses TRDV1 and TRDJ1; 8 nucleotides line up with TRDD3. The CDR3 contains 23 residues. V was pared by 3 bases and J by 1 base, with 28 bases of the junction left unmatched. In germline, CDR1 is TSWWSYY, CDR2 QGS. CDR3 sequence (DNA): TGTGCTCTTGGGGATCGGCCTTCCCCATTGGGGGATTTACTGGGGGTCTTCACCGATAAACTCATCTTT. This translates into CALGDRPSPLGDLLGVFTDKLIF.

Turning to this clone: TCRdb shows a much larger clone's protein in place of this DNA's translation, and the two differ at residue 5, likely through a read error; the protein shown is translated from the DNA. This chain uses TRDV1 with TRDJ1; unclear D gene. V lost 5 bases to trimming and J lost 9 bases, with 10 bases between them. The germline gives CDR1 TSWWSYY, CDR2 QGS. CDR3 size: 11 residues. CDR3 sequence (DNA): TGTGCTCTTGGGTGGCCGCCGGAACTCATCTTT. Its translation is CALGWPPELIF.

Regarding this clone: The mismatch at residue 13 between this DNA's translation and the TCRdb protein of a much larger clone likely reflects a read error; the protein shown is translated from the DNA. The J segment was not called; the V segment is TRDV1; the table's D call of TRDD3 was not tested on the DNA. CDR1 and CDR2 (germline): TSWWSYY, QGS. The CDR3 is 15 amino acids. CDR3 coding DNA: TGTGCTCTTGGGGAAGTGGTAGTCCGCTCAGATAAACCCATCTTT. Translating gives CALGEVVVRSDKPIF.

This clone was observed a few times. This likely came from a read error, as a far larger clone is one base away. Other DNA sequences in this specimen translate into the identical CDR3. The CDR3 here is CACDSLGDTNQLRSADKLIF. In DNA, the CDR3 is TGTGCCTGCGACTCACTGGGGGATACGAATCAGCTAAGGAGCGCCGATAAACTCATCTTT. The rearrangement uses TRDV2 and TRDJ1; 13 nucleotides line up with TRDD3. In the absence of a J gene in TCRdb, the DNA was matched to germline to assign it here. Germline assignment: CDR1 GEAIGNYY and CDR2 EKD. This CDR3 spans 20 amino acids. The V gene end was trimmed by 7 bases and the J gene end by 3 bases; junction bases not matched to a gene: 22.

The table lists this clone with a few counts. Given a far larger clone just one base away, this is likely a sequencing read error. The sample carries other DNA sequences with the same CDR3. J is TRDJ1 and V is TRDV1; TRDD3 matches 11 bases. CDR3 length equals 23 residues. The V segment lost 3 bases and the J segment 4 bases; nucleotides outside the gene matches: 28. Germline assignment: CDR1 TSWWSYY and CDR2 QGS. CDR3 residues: CALGELSQPAKVLGDKYVDKLIF. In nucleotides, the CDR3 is TGTGCTCTTGGGGAGCTATCCCAACCCGCCAAAGTACTGGGGGATAAATATGTCGATAAACTCATCTTT.

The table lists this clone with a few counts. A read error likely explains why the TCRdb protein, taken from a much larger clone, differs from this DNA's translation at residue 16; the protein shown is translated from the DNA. The CDR3 DNA reads TGTGCCTGTGACACCGTCGGTACTGGGGGATACACCGATAAACTCTTCTTT. Its translation is CACDTVGTGGYTDKLFF. The chain carries TRDV2 and TRDJ2; 12 nucleotides line up with TRDD3. Germline matching of the DNA provided the J gene here, since TCRdb leaves it blank. The germline V gene encodes CDR1 GEAIGNYY and CDR2 EKD. V dropped 0 bases and J dropped 12; count of bases not matched to a gene: 13. This CDR3 is 17 amino acids long.

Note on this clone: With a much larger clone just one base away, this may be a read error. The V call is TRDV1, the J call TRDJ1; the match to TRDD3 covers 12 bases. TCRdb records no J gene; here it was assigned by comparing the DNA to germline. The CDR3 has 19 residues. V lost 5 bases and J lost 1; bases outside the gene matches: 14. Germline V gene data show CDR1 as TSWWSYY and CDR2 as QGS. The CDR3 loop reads CALGRSGTGGYRCTDKLIF. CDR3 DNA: TGTGCTCTTGGGAGATCGGGTACTGGGGGATACCGGTGCACCGATAAACTCATCTTT.